One and the same sample provided the 18 T cell receptor beta chains below, sequenced in a study of T-cell reconstitution after alpha-beta-depleted transplantation in children. Unique molecular identifiers were incorporated during preparation of the TCRbeta library. TCRdb analysed the PCR reads with MiXCR anew, one entry per CDR3 protein. The profile shows 600,000 or so distinct CDR3 sequences, 23% of them singletons. Sequenced here: PBMCs, mostly from graft donor cells, sampled 360 days after TCRalphabeta/CD19-depleted stem cell transplant. The receptors here all came from a boy younger than two who had a stem cell transplant for acute myeloid leukemia, so the T cells may come from the graft donor.

This clonotype was seen ten or more times. This CDR3 reads CASSPSGGGTGELFF. The CDR3 nucleotides read TGTGCCAGCAGCCCGAGCGGGGGAGGGACCGGGGAGCTGTTTTTT. The chain is built from TRBV12-3 or TRBV12-4 and TRBJ2-2, with 8 bases fitting TRBD2. This CDR3 is 15 amino acids long. Germline trimming cut 6 bases from V and 5 bases from J; bases unmatched to any gene: 8.

A few counts support this clonotype. The chain employs TRBV4-1 and TRBJ2-7; 7 bases map to TRBD1. CDR3 length equals 14 residues. Germline V CDR1 and CDR2: MGHRA, YSYEKL. Unmatched junction bases numbered 5, after V lost 4 bases and J lost 2 bases. Here the CDR3 reads CASSRRQGPYEQYV. In nucleotides, the CDR3 is TGCGCCAGCAGCCGAAGACAGGGCCCCTACGAGCAGTACGTC.

This clonotype was seen at least ten times. The gene calls are TRBV20-1 and TRBJ2-3; D remains ambiguous. V lost 7 bases and J 1 base, leaving 9 bases between the germline ends. Germline values: CDR1 DFQATT, CDR2 SNEGSKA (reference sequence). The CDR3 extends over 12 amino acids. The DNA of the CDR3 is TGCAGTGGGAAAACGGGCACAGATACGCAGTATTTT. It encodes CSGKTGTDTQYF.

The genes are TRBV4-3 and TRBJ1-2, with D unresolved. Trimming left V 1 base short and J 6 bases short, with 15 bases between. The CDR3 covers 15 residues. CDR1 is LGHNA and CDR2 is YSLEER in the germline V gene. This chain's CDR3 is CASSQGSREFHGYTF. DNA of the CDR3: TGCGCCAGCAGCCAAGGAAGTCGGGAATTTCATGGCTACACCTTC.

This clonotype was counted a few times. The V gene is TRBV5-6, the J gene TRBJ2-3; 7 bases are shared with TRBD1. V shed 3 bases and J 6 bases; nucleotides not matched to a gene: 7. The CDR3 extends over 14 amino acids. CDR1 SGHDT and CDR2 YYEEEE come from the germline V gene. The CDR3 DNA reads TGTGCCAGCAGCTCGACAGGGCAAGGGGATACGCAGTATTTT. Its translation: CASSSTGQGDTQYF.

The V gene is TRBV6-2 or TRBV6-3, the J gene TRBJ1-1, with 8 bases fitting TRBD1. Per the germline V gene, CDR1 is MNHEY and CDR2 is SVGEGT. The CDR3 extends over 17 amino acids. With V trimmed by 0 bases and J by 10 bases, 16 bases remained unmatched. The CDR3 reads CASSYSRSQGARRGAFF. The CDR3 bases are TGTGCCAGCAGTTACTCTAGGTCCCAGGGGGCGCGACGGGGAGCTTTCTTT.

Ten or more counts support this clonotype. The chain combines TRBV25-1 with TRBJ2-2; unclear D gene. The CDR3 covers 13 residues. The V end was cut by 0 bases, the J end by 4 bases, with 3 bases between. Germline V gene lookup returns CDR1 MGHDK and CDR2 SYGVNS. CDR3 protein: CASSEYLTGELFF. The CDR3 region has the DNA TGTGCCAGCAGTGAATACCTCACCGGGGAGCTGTTTTTT. Full variable domain (outside the CDR3, taken from reference TRBV25-1 and TRBJ2-2): EADIYQTPRYLVIGTGKKITLECSQTMGHDKMYWYQQDPGMELHLIHYSYGVNSTEKGDLSSESTVSRIRTEHFPLTLESARPSHTSQYLCASSEYLTGELFFGEGSRLTVL.

The V call is TRBV18, the J call TRBJ2-7; TRBD2 is a possible D gene (6 bases). There are 17 residues in the CDR3. Deletions cut 1 base from V and 7 bases from J, with 23 bases between. CDR1 and CDR2 from the germline V gene are KGHSH and LQKENI. The CDR3 coding sequence is TGTGCCAGCTCACCACTCTCTGGGAGCGGGTCTTTAGGAGAGCAGTACGTC. The encoded protein is CASSPLSGSGSLGEQYV.

This clonotype was detected only a few times. The rearrangement uses TRBV7-2 and TRBJ2-5; D uncertain. The CDR3 loop spans 17 amino acids. Germline V gene lookup returns CDR1 SGHTA and CDR2 FQGNSA. V lost 2 bases and J 4 bases, leaving 20 bases between the germline ends. CDR3 DNA sequence: TGTGCCAGCAGCTTAATTCCCTCAGCAGGCTGGGGAGAGACCCAGTACTTC. Translated: CASSLIPSAGWGETQYF.

In this sample, this clonotype turned up many times. This chain uses TRBV7-9 with TRBJ1-5; D unclear. V was shortened by 4 bases and J by 1 base, with 5 bases between the two germline ends. The germline CDR1 and CDR2 sequences are SEHNR and FQNEAQ (reference sequence). CDR3 length: 13 residues. DNA for the CDR3: TGTGCCAGCAGCTCAGACAGCAATCAGCCCCAGCATTTT. Translating gives CASSSDSNQPQHF.

In this sample, this clonotype turned up many times. V is TRBV20-1 and J is TRBJ1-1, with 7 bases identical to TRBD1. In germline, CDR1 is DFQATT, CDR2 SNEGSKA (reference sequence). V lost 0 bases, J lost 1 base, and 14 bases stayed unmatched. The CDR3 is 18 residues long. The CDR3 spells CSARDPTFPGQPNTEAFF. The DNA for the CDR3 is TGCAGTGCTAGAGATCCCACGTTCCCGGGACAGCCGAACACTGAAGCTTTCTTT.

The chain uses TRBV4-3 and TRBJ1-2; possibly TRBD1 for D (5 bases). The V and J ends lost 0 bases and 6 bases respectively, with 14 bases between them. Germline CDR1 and CDR2: LGHNA and YSLEER. CDR3 length: 15 amino acids. Here the CDR3 reads CASSQDFGRVDGYTF. The DNA of the CDR3 is TGCGCCAGCAGCCAAGATTTTGGCAGGGTTGATGGCTACACCTTC.

This clonotype appeared once. V gene TRBV25-1 combines with J gene TRBJ2-1, with 11 bases aligning to TRBD1. The CDR3 is 14 amino acids. Per germline, CDR1 MGHDK and CDR2 SYGVNS. V dropped 8 bases and J dropped 7; count of bases not matched to a gene: 7. The CDR3 here is CASGPGQGGNEQFF. CDR3 bases: TGTGCCAGCGGACCGGGACAGGGGGGGAATGAGCAGTTCTTC.

There are a few counts of this clonotype. CDR3 nucleotide sequence: TGCAGTGCTAGTCCCCGTTCGAGGGTCGCCGAGACCCAGTACTTC. Translation gives CSASPRSRVAETQYF. The chain couples TRBV20-1 to TRBJ2-5; weak D call: TRBD2 (5 bases). This CDR3 has 15 amino acids. Germline CDR1 reads DFQATT; CDR2 reads SNEGSKA (reference sequence). The V end was cut by 3 bases, the J end by 5 bases, with 19 bases between.

This clonotype was detected only a few times. This chain links TRBV7-9 with TRBJ2-7; tentative D call: TRBD1 (6 bases). This CDR3 is 14 amino acids long. In germline, CDR1 is SEHNR, CDR2 FQNEAQ (reference sequence). The ends were cut back, 4 bases at V and 1 base at J, with 11 bases in the middle. The CDR3 reads CASSSLQGSYEQYF. The CDR3 DNA sequence: TGTGCCAGCAGCTCCCTACAGGGTTCCTACGAGCAGTACTTC.

This rearrangement joins TRBV7-2 to TRBJ2-5; 9 positions match TRBD1. This CDR3 is built from 16 residues. Trimming took 3 bases from V and 4 from J; bases not matched to a gene: 9. Looked up from germline, CDR1 is SGHTA and CDR2 is FQGNSA. The CDR3 protein is CASSFPGTGLRETQYF. The CDR3 DNA follows: TGTGCCAGCAGCTTCCCCGGGACAGGGTTAAGAGAGACCCAGTACTTC.

This clonotype has only a few counts. The genes are TRBV7-9 and TRBJ2-7, with D possibly TRBD2 on 5 matching bases. Germline CDR1 reads SEHNR; CDR2 reads FQNEAQ (reference sequence). The CDR3 contains 13 residues. Trimming took 4 bases from V and 0 from J, leaving 7 bases between them. The CDR3 is CASSWESSYEQYV. DNA of the CDR3: TGTGCCAGCAGCTGGGAGAGCTCCTACGAGCAGTACGTC.

This clonotype was found many times. The genes are TRBV11-2 and TRBJ1-1; TRBD1 matches 10 bases. V lost 5 bases and J lost 4; bases outside the gene matches: 7. Germline assignment: CDR1 SGHAT and CDR2 FQNNGV. This CDR3 region has 15 residues. The CDR3 region is CASSPSGQGPTEAFF. DNA of the CDR3: TGTGCCAGCAGCCCCTCGGGACAGGGGCCCACTGAAGCTTTCTTT. Full variable domain (rest looked up from reference TRBV11-2 and TRBJ1-1): EAGVAQSPRYKIIEKRQSVAFWCNPISGHATLYWYQQILGQGPKLLIQFQNNGVVDDSQLPKDRFSAERLKGVDSTLKIQPAKLEDSAVYLCASSPSGQGPTEAFFGQGTRLTVV.